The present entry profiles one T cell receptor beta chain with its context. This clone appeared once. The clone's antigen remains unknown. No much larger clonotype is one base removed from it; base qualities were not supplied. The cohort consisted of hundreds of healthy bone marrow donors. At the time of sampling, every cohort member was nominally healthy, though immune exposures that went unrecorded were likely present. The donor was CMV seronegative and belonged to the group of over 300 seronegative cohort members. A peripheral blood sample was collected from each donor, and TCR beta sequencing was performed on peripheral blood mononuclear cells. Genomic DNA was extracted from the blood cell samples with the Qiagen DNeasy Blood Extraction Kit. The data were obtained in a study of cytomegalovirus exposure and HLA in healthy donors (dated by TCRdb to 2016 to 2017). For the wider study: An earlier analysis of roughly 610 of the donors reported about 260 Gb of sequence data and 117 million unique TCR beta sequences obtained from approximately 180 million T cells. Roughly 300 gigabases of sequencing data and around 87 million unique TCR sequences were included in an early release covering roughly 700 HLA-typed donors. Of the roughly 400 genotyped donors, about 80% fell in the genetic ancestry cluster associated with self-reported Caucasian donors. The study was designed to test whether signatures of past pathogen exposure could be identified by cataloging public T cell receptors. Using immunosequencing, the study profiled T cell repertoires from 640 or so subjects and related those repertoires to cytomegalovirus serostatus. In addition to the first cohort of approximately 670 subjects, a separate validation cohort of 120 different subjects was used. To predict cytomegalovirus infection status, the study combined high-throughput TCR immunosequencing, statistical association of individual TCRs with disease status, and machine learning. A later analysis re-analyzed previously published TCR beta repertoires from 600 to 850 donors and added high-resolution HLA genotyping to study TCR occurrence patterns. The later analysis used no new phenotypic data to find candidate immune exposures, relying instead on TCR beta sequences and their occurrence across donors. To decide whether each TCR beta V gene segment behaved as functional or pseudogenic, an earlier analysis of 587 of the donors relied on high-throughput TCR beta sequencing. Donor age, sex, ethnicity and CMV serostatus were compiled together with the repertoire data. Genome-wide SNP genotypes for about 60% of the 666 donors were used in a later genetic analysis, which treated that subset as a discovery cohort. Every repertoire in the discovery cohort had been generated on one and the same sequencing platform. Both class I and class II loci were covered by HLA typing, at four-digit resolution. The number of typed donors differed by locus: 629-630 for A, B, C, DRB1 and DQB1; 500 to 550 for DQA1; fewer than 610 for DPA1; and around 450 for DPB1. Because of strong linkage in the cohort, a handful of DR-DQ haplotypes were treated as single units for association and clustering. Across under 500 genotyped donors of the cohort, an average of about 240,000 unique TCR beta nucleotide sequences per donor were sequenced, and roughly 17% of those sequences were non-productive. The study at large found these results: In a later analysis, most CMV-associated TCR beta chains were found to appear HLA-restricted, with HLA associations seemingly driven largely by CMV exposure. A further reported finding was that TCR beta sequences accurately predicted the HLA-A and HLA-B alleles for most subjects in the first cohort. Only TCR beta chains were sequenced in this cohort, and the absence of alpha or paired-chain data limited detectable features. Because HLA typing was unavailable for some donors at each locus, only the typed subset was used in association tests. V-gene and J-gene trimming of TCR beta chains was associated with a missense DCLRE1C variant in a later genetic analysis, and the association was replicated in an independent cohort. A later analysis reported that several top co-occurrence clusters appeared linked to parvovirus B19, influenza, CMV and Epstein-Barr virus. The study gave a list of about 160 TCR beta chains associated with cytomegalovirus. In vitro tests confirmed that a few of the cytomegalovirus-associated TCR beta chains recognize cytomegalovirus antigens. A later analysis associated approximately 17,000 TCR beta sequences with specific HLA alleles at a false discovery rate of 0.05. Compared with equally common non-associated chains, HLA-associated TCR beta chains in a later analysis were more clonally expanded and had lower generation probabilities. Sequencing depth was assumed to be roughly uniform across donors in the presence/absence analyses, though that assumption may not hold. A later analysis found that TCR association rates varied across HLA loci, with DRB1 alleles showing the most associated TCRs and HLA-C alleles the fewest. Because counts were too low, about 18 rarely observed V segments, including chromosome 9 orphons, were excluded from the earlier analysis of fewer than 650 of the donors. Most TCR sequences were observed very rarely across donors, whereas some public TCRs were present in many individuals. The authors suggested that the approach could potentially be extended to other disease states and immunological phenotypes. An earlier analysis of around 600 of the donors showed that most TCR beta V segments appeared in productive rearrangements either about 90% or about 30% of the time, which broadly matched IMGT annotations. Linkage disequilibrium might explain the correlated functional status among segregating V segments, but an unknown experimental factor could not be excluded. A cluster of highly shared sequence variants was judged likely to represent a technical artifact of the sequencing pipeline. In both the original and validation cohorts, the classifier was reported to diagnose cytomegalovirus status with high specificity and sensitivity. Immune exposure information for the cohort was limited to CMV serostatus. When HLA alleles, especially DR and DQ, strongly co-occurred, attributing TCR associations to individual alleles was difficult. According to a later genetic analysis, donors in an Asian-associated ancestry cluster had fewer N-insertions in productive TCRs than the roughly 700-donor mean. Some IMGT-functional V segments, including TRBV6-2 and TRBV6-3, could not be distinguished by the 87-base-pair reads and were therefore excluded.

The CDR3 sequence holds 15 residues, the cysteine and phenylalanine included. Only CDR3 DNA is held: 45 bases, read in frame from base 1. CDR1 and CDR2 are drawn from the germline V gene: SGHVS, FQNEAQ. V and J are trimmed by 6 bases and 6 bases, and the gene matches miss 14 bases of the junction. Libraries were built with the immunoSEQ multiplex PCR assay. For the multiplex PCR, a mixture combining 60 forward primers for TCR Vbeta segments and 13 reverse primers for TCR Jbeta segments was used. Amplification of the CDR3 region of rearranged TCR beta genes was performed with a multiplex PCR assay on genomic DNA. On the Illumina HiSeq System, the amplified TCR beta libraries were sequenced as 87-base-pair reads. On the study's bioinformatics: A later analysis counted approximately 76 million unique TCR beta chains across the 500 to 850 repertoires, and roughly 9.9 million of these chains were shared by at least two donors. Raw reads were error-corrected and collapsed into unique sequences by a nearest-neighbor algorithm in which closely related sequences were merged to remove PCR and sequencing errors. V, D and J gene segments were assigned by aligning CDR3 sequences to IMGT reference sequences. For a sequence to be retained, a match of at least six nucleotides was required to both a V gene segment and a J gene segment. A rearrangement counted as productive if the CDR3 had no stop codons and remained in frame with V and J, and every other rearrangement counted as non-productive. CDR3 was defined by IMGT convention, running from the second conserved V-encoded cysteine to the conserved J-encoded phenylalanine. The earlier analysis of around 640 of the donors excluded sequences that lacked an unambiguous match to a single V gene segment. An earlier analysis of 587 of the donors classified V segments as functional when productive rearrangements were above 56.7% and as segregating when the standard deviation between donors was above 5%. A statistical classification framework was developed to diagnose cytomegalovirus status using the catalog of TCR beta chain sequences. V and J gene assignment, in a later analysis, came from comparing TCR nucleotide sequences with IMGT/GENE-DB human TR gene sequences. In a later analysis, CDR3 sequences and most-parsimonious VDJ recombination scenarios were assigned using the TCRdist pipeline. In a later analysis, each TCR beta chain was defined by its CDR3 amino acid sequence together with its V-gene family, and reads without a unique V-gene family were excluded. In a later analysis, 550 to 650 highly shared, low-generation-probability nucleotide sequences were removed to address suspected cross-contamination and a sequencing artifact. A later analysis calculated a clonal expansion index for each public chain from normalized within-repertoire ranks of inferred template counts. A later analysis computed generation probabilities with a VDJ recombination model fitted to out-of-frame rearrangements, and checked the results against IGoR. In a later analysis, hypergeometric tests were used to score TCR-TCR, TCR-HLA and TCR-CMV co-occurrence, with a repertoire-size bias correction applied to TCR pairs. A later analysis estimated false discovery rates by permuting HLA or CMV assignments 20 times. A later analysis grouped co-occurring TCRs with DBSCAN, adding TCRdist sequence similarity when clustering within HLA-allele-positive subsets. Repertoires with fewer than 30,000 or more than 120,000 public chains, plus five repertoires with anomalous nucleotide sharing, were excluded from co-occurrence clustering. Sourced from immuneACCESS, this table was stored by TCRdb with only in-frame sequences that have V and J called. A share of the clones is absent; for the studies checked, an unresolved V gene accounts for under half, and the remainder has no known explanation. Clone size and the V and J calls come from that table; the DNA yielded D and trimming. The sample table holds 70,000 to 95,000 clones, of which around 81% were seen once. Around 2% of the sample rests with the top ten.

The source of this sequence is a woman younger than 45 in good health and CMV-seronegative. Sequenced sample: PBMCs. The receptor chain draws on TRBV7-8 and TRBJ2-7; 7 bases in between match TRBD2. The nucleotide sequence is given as TGTGCCAGCAGTTCAACTAGCGATATACCTCTCGAGCAGTACTTC. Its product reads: CASSSTSDIPLEQYF. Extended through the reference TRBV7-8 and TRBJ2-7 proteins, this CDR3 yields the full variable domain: GAGVSQSPRYKVAKRGQDVALRCDPISGHVSLFWYQQALGQGPEFLTYFQNEAQLDKSGLPSDRFFAERPEGSVSTLKIQRTQQEDSAVYLCASSSTSDIPLEQYFGPGTRLTVT.